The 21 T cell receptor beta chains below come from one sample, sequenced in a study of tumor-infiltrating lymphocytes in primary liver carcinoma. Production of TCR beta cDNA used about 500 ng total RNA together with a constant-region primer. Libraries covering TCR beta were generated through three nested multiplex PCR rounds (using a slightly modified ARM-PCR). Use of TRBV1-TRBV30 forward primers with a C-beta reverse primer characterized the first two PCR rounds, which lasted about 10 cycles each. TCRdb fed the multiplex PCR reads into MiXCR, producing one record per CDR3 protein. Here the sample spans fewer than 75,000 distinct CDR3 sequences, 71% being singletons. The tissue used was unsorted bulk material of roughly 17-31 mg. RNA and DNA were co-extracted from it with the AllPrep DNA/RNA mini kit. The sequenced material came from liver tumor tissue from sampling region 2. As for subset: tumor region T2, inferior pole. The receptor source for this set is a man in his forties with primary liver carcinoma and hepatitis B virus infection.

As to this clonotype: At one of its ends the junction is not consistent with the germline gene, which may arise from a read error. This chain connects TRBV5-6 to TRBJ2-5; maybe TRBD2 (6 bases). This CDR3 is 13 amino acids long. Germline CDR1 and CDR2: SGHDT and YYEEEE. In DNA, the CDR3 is TGTTCCAGCAGCCCTAGCACCCGGGAGACCCAGCACTTC. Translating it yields CSSSPSTRETQHF.

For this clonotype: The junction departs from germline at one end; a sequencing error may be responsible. CDR3 sequence (DNA): TGTGCCAGCTGTGAATCCAGGAACTCCTACGAGCAGAACTTC. This codes for CASCESRNSYEQNF. This chain joins TRBV6-1 and TRBJ2-7; D not certain. The CDR3 totals 14 residues. CDR1 and CDR2 from the germline V gene are MNHNS and SASEGT.

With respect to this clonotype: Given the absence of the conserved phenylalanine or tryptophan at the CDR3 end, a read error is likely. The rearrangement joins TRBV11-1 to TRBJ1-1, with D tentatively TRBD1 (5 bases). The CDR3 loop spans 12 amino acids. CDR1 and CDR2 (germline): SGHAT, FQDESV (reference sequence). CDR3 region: CANSWGDTEAFI. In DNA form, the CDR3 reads TGTGCCAACAGCTGGGGGGACACTGAAGCTTTCATT.

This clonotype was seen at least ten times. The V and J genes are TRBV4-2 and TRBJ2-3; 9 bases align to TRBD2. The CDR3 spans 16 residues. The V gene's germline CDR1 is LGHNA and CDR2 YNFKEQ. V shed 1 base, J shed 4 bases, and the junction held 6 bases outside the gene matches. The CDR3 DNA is TGTGCCAGCAGCCAAGTTGTGCGCGGGAGGGCAGATACGCAGTATTTT. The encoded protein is CASSQVVRGRADTQYF.

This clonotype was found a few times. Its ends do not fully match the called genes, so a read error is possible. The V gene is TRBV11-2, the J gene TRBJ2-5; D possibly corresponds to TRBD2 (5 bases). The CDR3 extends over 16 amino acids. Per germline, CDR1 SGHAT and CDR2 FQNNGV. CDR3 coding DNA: TGTGCCGGCAGCTTAGTCTTCGCGGGCAGACAAGAGACACAGTACTTC. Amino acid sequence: CAGSLVFAGRQETQYF. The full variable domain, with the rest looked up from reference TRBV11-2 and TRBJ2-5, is EAGVAQSPRYKIIEKRQSVAFWCNPISGHATLYWYQQILGQGPKLLIQFQNNGVVDDSQLPKDRFSAERLKGVDSTLKIQPAKLEDSAVYLCAGSLVFAGRQETQYFGPGTRLLVL.

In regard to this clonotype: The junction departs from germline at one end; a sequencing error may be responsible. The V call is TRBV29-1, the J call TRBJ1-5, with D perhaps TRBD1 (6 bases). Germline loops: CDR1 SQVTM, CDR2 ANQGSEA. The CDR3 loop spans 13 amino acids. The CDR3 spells CSVVGQIDQPQQF. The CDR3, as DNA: TGCAGCGTTGTCGGACAGATCGATCAGCCCCAGCAATTT.

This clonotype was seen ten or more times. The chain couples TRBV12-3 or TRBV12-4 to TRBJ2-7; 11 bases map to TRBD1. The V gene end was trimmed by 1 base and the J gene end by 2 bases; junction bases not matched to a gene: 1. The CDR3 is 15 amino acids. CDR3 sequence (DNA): TGTGCCAGCAGTTTAGGGACAGGGGGCACCTACGAGCAGTACTTC. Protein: CASSLGTGGTYEQYF.

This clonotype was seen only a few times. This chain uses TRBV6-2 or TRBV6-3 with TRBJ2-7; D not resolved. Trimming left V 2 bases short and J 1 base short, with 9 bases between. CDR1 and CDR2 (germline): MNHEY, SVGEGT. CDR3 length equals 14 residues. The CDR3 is CASSYQENSYEQYF. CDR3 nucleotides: TGTGCCAGCAGTTACCAGGAAAATTCCTACGAGCAGTACTTC.

DNA for the CDR3: TGTGCCAGCAGTGAATCCGGTTGCGTGCGGTACTTC. The encoded protein is CASSESGCVRYF. The rearrangement joins TRBV6-1 to TRBJ2-7; the D is unclear. Trimming removed 2 bases from V and 12 bases from J, with 14 bases in between. Germline V lookup: CDR1 MNHNS, CDR2 SASEGT. The CDR3 covers 12 residues.

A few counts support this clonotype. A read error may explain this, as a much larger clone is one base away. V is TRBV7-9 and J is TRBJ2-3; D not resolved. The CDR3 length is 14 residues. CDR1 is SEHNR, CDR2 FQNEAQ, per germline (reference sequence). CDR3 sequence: CASSLGSNTDTRYF. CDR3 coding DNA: TGTGCCAGCAGCTTAGGGTCCAACACAGATACGCGGTATTTT.

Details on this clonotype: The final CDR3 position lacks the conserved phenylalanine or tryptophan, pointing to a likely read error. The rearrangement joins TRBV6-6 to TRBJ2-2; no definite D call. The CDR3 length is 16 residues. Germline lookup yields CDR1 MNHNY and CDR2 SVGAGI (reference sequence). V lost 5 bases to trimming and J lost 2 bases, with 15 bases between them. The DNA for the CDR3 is TGTGCCAGCAGTACTCCCTCGAGAGTTAACACCGGGGAGCTGTTTTCT. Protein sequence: CASSTPSRVNTGELFS.

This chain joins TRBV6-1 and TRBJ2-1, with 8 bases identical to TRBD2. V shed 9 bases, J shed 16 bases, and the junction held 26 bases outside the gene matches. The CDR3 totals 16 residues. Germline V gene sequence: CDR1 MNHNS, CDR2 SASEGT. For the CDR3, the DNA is TGTGCCAGTCGTCCCCCCGGACTAGCAGTCTACAATGAGCCATTCTTC. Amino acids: CASRPPGLAVYNEPFF.

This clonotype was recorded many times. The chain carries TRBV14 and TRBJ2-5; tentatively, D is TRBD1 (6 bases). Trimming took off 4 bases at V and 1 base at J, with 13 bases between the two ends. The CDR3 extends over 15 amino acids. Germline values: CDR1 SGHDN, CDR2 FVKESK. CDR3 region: CASSLMTGPQETQYF. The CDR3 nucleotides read TGTGCCAGCAGCCTCATGACAGGCCCCCAAGAGACCCAGTACTTC.

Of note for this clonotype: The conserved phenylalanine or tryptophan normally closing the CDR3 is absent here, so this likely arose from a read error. The CDR3 DNA sequence: TGTGTCAGCACCCTGGGGACTAGCAGTTGGATTGAGCAGTTCTTA. The encoded protein is CVSTLGTSSWIEQFL. The V call is TRBV6-1, the J call TRBJ2-1, with TRBD2 identical over 9 bases. The CDR3 is 15 amino acids. The V gene's germline CDR1 is MNHNS and CDR2 SASEGT.

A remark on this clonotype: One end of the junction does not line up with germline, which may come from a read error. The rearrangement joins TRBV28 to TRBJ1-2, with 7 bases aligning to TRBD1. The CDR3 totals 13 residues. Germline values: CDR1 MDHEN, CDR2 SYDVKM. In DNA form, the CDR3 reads TGTGTCAGCAGTTTGGAGGGGGCTTATGGCTACATCTTC. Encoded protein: CVSSLEGAYGYIF.

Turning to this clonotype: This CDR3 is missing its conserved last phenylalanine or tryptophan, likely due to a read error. CDR3 DNA sequence: TGTGCCAGCAGTTACTCTCATAGCAATCAGCCCCAGCATTTA. It encodes CASSYSHSNQPQHL. The V call is TRBV6-2 or TRBV6-3, the J call TRBJ1-5, with unresolved D. This CDR3 comprises 14 residues. The ends were cut back, 0 bases at V and 0 bases at J, with 3 bases in the middle. CDR1 MNHEY and CDR2 SVGEGT come from the germline V gene.

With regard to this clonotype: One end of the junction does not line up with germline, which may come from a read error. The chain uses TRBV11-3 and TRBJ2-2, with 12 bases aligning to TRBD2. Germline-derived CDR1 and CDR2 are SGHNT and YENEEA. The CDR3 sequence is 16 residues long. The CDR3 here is CSSSLGLAGQTGELFF. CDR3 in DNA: TGTTCCAGCAGCTTAGGACTAGCGGGACAGACCGGGGAGTTGTTTTTT.

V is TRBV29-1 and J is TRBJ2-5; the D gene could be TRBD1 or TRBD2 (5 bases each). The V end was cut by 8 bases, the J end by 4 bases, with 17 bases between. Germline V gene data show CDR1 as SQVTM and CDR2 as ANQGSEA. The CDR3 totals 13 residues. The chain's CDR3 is CSRIHGTGETQYF. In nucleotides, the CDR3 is TGCAGCCGCATACATGGGACGGGAGAGACCCAGTACTTC.

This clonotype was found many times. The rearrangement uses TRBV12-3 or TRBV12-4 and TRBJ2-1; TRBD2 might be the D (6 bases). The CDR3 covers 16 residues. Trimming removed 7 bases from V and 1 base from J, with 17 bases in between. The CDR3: CASIFGTGSSYNEQFF. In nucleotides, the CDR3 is TGTGCCAGCATTTTTGGGACTGGAAGTTCCTACAATGAGCAGTTCTTC.

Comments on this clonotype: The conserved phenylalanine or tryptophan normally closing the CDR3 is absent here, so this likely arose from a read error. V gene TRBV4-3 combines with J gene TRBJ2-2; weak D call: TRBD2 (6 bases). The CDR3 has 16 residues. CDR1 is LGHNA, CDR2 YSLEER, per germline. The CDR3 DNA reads TGCGCCAGCAGCCAAAACCCAGAAGGAAACCGCGGGGACCTGTTTTAT. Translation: CASSQNPEGNRGDLFY.

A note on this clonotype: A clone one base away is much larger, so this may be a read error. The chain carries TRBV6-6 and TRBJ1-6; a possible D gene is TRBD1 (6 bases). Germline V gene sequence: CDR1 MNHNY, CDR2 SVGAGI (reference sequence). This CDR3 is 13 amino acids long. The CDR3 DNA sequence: TGTGCCAGCAGTTCAACAGGGATTTCACCCTTCCACTTT. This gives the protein CASSSTGISPFHF.